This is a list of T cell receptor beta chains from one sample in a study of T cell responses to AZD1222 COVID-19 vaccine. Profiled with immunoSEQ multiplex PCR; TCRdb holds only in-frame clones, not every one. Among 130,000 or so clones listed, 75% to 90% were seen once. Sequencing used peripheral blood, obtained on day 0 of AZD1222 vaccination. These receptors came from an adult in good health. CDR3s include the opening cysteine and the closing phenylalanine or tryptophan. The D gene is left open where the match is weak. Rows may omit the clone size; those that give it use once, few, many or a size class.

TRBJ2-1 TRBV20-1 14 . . CSASPIGWTYEQFF TGCAGTGCTAGTCCCATAGGGTGGACCTATGAGCAGTTCTTC
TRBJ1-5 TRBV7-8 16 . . CASSLPAGAINQPQHF TGTGCCAGCAGCTTACCTGCCGGGGCCATCAATCAGCCCCAGCATTTT
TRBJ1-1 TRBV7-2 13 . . CASSSGLNTEAFF TGTGCCAGCAGTTCAGGGTTAAACACTGAAGCTTTCTTT
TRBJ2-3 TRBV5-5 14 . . CASSTGGAADTQYF TGTGCCAGCAGCACCGGGGGCGCCGCAGATACGCAGTATTTT
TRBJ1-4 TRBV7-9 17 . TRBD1 CASSLGTGKGANEKLFF TGTGCCAGCAGCTTGGGGACAGGGAAGGGAGCTAATGAAAAACTGTTTTTT
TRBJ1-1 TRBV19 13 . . CASSPRQVTEAFF TGTGCCAGTAGTCCCCGACAAGTAACTGAAGCTTTCTTT
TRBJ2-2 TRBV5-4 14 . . CASRRDGDTGELFF TGTGCCAGCAGACGGGACGGTGACACCGGGGAGCTGTTTTTT
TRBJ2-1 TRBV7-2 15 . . CASSLASPDYNEQFF TGTGCCAGCAGCTTAGCCTCGCCAGACTACAATGAGCAGTTCTTC
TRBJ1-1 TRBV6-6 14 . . CASSYEGGGTEAFF TGTGCCAGCAGTTACGAAGGGGGAGGCACTGAAGCTTTCTTT
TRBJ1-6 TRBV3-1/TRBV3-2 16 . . CASSHHREAGNSPLHF TGTGCCAGCAGCCATCATAGGGAGGCAGGGAATTCACCCCTCCACTTT
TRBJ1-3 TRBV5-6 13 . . CASSQRIGNTIYF TGTGCCAGCAGCCAACGAATCGGAAACACCATATATTTT
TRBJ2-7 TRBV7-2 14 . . CASSFAGAGGEQYF TGTGCCAGCAGCTTCGCGGGGGCCGGAGGGGAGCAGTACTTC
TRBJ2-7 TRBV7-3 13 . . CASSLTGGYEQYF TGTGCCAGCAGCTTGACAGGAGGGTACGAGCAGTACTTC
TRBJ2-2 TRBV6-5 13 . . CASSTTPRRELFF TGTGCCAGCAGTACCACACCCCGCCGGGAGCTGTTTTTT
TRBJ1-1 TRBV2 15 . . CASSEGPPRNAEAFF TGTGCCAGCAGTGAAGGGCCGCCGAGGAATGCTGAAGCTTTCTTT
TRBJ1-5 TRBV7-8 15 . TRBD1 CASSATGVINQPQHF TGTGCCAGCAGCGCGACAGGGGTCATCAATCAGCCCCAGCATTTT
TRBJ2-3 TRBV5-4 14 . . CASRVKDPTDTQYF TGTGCCAGCAGGGTGAAGGACCCCACAGATACGCAGTATTTT
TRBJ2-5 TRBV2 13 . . CASSGMAQETQYF TGTGCCAGTTCCGGGATGGCCCAAGAGACCCAGTACTTC
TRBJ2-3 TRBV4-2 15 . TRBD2 CASSPRSGDTDTQYF TGTGCCAGCAGCCCTCGTAGCGGGGACACAGATACGCAGTATTTT
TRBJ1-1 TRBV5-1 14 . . CASSLGARNTEAFF TGCGCCAGCAGCTTGGGGGCGCGGAACACTGAAGCTTTCTTT
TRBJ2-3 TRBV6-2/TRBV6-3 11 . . CASSYRGPQYF TGTGCCAGCAGTTACCGCGGGCCGCAGTATTTT
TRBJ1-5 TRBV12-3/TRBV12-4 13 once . CATRGEPNQPQHF TGTGCCACCCGGGGGGAGCCAAATCAGCCCCAGCATTTT
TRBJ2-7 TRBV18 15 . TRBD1 CASSPRDRGTYEQYF TGTGCCAGCTCACCCCGGGACAGGGGGACCTACGAGCAGTACTTC
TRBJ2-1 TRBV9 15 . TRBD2 CASSLPGLAGNEQFF TGTGCCAGCAGCCTCCCGGGACTAGCGGGAAATGAGCAGTTCTTC
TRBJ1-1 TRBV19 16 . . CASSNGRTRKNTEAFF TGTGCCAGTAGTAACGGGAGGACCCGCAAGAACACTGAAGCTTTCTTT